These 21 T cell receptor beta chains originate from one sample sequenced in a study of beta chain features in type 1 diabetes. Study results and limitations: Moderate but significant shortening of TCRB CDR3s was recorded in all four CD4+ subsets from Type 1 diabetes patients.

No antigen is known for these receptors. Expressed TCRB transcripts were sequenced, since all the RNA that had been isolated was reverse transcribed. The repertoire was sequenced with immunoSEQ multiplex PCR; TCRdb's copy has only in-frame clones and lacks some. The sample has around 310,000 clones; approximately 13% are singletons. Sample: naive CD4+ T cells from blood. All receptors derive from a woman aged 18-29 years with type 1 diabetes.

The chain carries TRBV28 and TRBJ2-7; tentatively, D is TRBD2 (6 bases). This CDR3 is built from 15 residues. The V end lost 5 bases, the J end lost 1 base, and 15 bases lay between the germline ends. The germline V gene encodes CDR1 MDHEN and CDR2 SYDVKM. This CDR3 reads CASSGRTISSYEQYF. CDR3 DNA sequence: TGTGCCAGCAGTGGACGGACTATTTCATCCTACGAGCAGTACTTC.

This clone was seen only a few times. V is TRBV5-4 and J is TRBJ2-3; 7 bases are a match to TRBD1. Germline V gene sequence: CDR1 SGHNT, CDR2 YYREEE (reference sequence). V trimming: 4 bases; J trimming: 2 bases; junction bases outside the gene matches: 7. This CDR3 contains 15 residues. Written as DNA, the CDR3 is TGTGCCAGCAGCAAACAGGGGATATCCACAGATACGCAGTATTTT. It encodes CASSKQGISTDTQYF.

This clone was detected a few times. This chain links TRBV6-6 with TRBJ2-1; D uncertain. CDR3 size: 13 residues. Trimming took off 5 bases at V and 6 bases at J, with 11 bases between the two ends. Germline V gene lookup returns CDR1 MNHNY and CDR2 SVGAGI (reference sequence). DNA of the CDR3: TGTGCCAGCAGTCGTCAGAGCGTCAATGAGCAGTTCTTC. Amino acids: CASSRQSVNEQFF.

The V gene is TRBV6-5, the J gene TRBJ2-2, with a possible D match to TRBD2 (5 bases). V dropped 6 bases and J dropped 0 bases, with 8 bases sitting between them. CDR1 is MNHEY and CDR2 is SVGAGI in the germline V gene. There are 14 residues in the CDR3. The CDR3 coding sequence is TGTGCCAGCAGCCGGGAAGCGAACACCGGGGAGCTGTTTTTT. It codes for CASSREANTGELFF.

The J gene is TRBJ2-3, the V gene TRBV9; the D is unclear. Trimming pared 0 bases from V and 4 bases from J, leaving 3 bases between. This CDR3 has 12 amino acids. The germline V gene encodes CDR1 SGDLS and CDR2 YYNGEE. As DNA, the CDR3 is TGTGCCAGCAGCGTAGGAGCAGATACGCAGTATTTT. Its protein product is CASSVGADTQYF. Filled out from reference TRBV9 and TRBJ2-3, the complete variable domain reads DSGVTQTPKHLITATGQRVTLRCSPRSGDLSVYWYQQSLDQGLQFLIQYYNGEERAKGNILERFSAQQFPDLHSELNLSSLELGDSALYFCASSVGADTQYFGPGTRLTVL.

This clone was observed a handful of times. The rearrangement links TRBV11-2 to TRBJ2-5; D gene uncertain. V was pared by 7 bases and J by 0 bases, with 3 bases between. Germline V gene data show CDR1 as SGHAT and CDR2 as FQNNGV. This CDR3 region has 11 residues. CDR3 sequence reads: CASTDQETQYF. The DNA for the CDR3 is TGTGCCAGCACCGACCAAGAGACCCAGTACTTC.

This clone was found a few times. CDR3 residues: CASSQTSGDYNEQFF. The DNA for the CDR3 is TGCGCCAGCAGCCAAACTAGCGGGGACTACAATGAGCAGTTCTTC. The V call is TRBV5-1, the J call TRBJ2-1; 10 bases agree with TRBD2. The CDR3 runs 15 residues. V trimming: 4 bases; J trimming: 3 bases; junction bases outside the gene matches: 4. Germline V gene lookup returns CDR1 SGHRS and CDR2 YFSETQ.

The sample holds a few counts of this clone. The V and J genes are TRBV7-2 and TRBJ2-5; TRBD2 is a possible D gene (5 bases). Germline CDR1 is SGHTA and CDR2 is FQGNSA. Trimming removed 4 bases from V and 4 bases from J, with 10 bases in between. This CDR3 spans 13 amino acids. The CDR3 coding sequence is TGTGCCAGCAGCTCTCCCCGGGGAGAGACCCAGTACTTC. Translated, it gives CASSSPRGETQYF. Combining the CDR3 with reference TRBV7-2 and TRBJ2-5 gives the whole variable domain GAGVSQSPSNKVTEKGKDVELRCDPISGHTALYWYRQSLGQGLEFLIYFQGNSAPDKSGLPSDRFSAERTGGSVSTLTIQRTQQEDSAVYLCASSSPRGETQYFGPGTRLLVL.

The rearrangement uses TRBV29-1 and TRBJ1-1, with D tentatively TRBD1 (6 bases). The CDR3 runs 13 residues. V was trimmed by 7 bases and J by 4 bases, leaving 16 bases between them. The germline V gene has CDR1 SQVTM and CDR2 ANQGSEA. This CDR3 reads CSASGGSITEAFF. DNA for the CDR3: TGCAGCGCAAGCGGGGGCAGCATCACTGAAGCTTTCTTT.

The chain combines TRBV29-1 with TRBJ2-1; 12 bases are shared with TRBD2. V was clipped by 6 bases and J by 4 bases; unmatched bases: 4. The CDR3 has 14 amino acids. Looked up from germline, CDR1 is SQVTM and CDR2 is ANQGSEA. The CDR3 nucleotides are TGCAGCGTCGGACTAGCGGGGATGTACAATGAGCAGTTCTTC. Translation: CSVGLAGMYNEQFF.

This chain connects TRBV11-2 to TRBJ1-1, with TRBD1 matching 7 bases. The CDR3 runs 13 residues. V lost 4 bases and J lost 6; bases outside the gene matches: 5. The germline V gene has CDR1 SGHAT and CDR2 FQNNGV. The CDR3 DNA follows: TGTGCCAGCAGCTCAACAGGGGACCCTGAAGCTTTCTTT. Translating gives CASSSTGDPEAFF.

CDR3 in DNA: TGTGCCTGGGCCCGATTGAGCACCGGGGAGCTGTTTTTT. Amino acids: CAWARLSTGELFF. The gene calls are TRBV30 and TRBJ2-2; no reliable D call. The CDR3 has 13 residues. The germline CDR1 and CDR2 sequences are GTSNPN and SVGIG (reference sequence). V lost 5 bases, J lost 4 bases, and 11 bases lay in between.

This chain uses TRBV30 with TRBJ1-4; D is possibly TRBD1 (6 bases). There are 15 residues in the CDR3. Germline V gene lookup returns CDR1 GTSNPN and CDR2 SVGIG (reference sequence). The V gene lost 4 bases and the J gene lost 0 bases, with 12 bases spanning the gap. CDR3 sequence (DNA): TGTGCCTGGATTGGCAGGGGTGCAACTAATGAAAAACTGTTTTTT. Translation gives CAWIGRGATNEKLFF.

V and J are TRBV7-8 and TRBJ2-3; D possibly corresponds to TRBD2 (6 bases). Trimming pared 5 bases from V and 2 bases from J, leaving 11 bases between. This CDR3 region has 14 residues. CDR1 and CDR2 (germline): SGHVS, FQNEAQ. DNA for the CDR3: TGTGCCAGCAGCCCCGGGACTCTCACAGATACGCAGTATTTT. Translated: CASSPGTLTDTQYF.

This clone was detected only a few times. The rearrangement uses TRBV30 and TRBJ1-2, with D perhaps matching TRBD1 (5 bases). Germline assignment: CDR1 GTSNPN and CDR2 SVGIG (reference sequence). This CDR3 region has 14 residues. V lost 5 bases and J lost 0, with 13 bases in between. This CDR3 reads CAWAKGASNYGYTF. In nucleotides, the CDR3 is TGTGCCTGGGCTAAAGGGGCTTCTAACTATGGCTACACCTTC.

The chain is built from TRBV21-1 and TRBJ2-7; TRBD2 reflects the table's D call only, with no check against the DNA. TRBV21-1 is labeled a pseudogene. This CDR3 spans 17 amino acids. The CDR3 sequence: CASSKADGGEGAYEQYF. Written as DNA, the CDR3 is TGTGCCAGCAGCAAAGCCGATGGAGGGGAGGGGGCCTACGAGCAGTACTTC.

This clone was seen a few times. This chain joins TRBV30 and TRBJ2-2; D not resolved. This CDR3 has 12 residues. Germline lookup yields CDR1 GTSNPN and CDR2 SVGIG (reference sequence). V was pared by 3 bases and J by 6 bases, with 8 bases between. The CDR3 DNA is TGTGCCTGGAGGGTTCCAGCCGGGGAGCTGTTTTTT. This codes for CAWRVPAGELFF.

This clone was seen a few times. The V call is TRBV5-1, the J call TRBJ1-1, with D unresolved. CDR3 length: 15 residues. The V gene lost 0 bases and the J gene lost 7 bases, with 16 bases spanning the gap. Looked up from germline, CDR1 is SGHRS and CDR2 is YFSETQ. The CDR3 region has the DNA TGCGCCAGCAGCTTGGGGAGGACGGTGGAGGGTGAAGCTTTCTTT. As protein: CASSLGRTVEGEAFF. The entire variable domain, with the rest obtained from reference TRBV5-1 and TRBJ1-1, is as follows: KAGVTQTPRYLIKTRGQQVTLSCSPISGHRSVSWYQQTPGQGLQFLFEYFSETQRNKGNFPGRFSGRQFSNSRSEMNVSTLELGDSALYLCASSLGRTVEGEAFFGQGTRLTVV.

The gene calls are TRBV11-2 and TRBJ1-2; D is perhaps TRBD1 (5 bases). The CDR3 sequence is 16 residues long. The V end lost 8 bases, the J end lost 6 bases, and 25 bases lay between the germline ends. Germline assignment: CDR1 SGHAT and CDR2 FQNNGV. The DNA for the CDR3 is TGTGCCAGCCGCAAACTCGCCGCGGGACGGGGGGATGGCTACACCTTC. This translates into CASRKLAAGRGDGYTF.

This clone was counted a few times. The V call is TRBV6-5, the J call TRBJ2-5; 7 nucleotides match TRBD1. CDR1 and CDR2 (germline): MNHEY, SVGAGI. CDR3 size: 13 residues. After removal of 6 bases from V and 3 bases from J, the junction contained 4 bases not matched to a gene. CDR3 nucleotide sequence: TGTGCCAGCAGCGGGACAGTTGAAGAGACCCAGTACTTC. Protein sequence: CASSGTVEETQYF.

This clone was seen a few times. CDR3 coding DNA: TGTGCCAGCAGTCGACAGGGGACGAACACTGAAGCTTTCTTT. Protein: CASSRQGTNTEAFF. The rearrangement joins TRBV6-5 to TRBJ1-1; 8 positions agree with TRBD1. V dropped 5 bases and J dropped 1; count of bases not matched to a gene: 3. Germline loops: CDR1 MNHEY, CDR2 SVGAGI. CDR3 length: 14 residues.